The 11 T cell receptor beta chains given below trace back to one sample, sequenced in a study of T cell changes during pregnancy in multiple sclerosis. Data came from immunoSEQ multiplex PCR; TCRdb stores just in-frame clones and leaves some out. The repertoire includes about 12,000 clones, roughly 94% of them detected once, and 0.29% sits in the top ten. The sequencing here drew on CD4+ T cells from peripheral blood mononuclear cells, taken before pregnancy. The origin of the receptors is a female donor with multiple sclerosis, enrolled in a pregnancy study.

This chain uses TRBV11-2 with TRBJ1-6, with D unclear. CDR3 length: 14 amino acids. Germline V gene sequence: CDR1 SGHAT, CDR2 FQNNGV. V lost 0 bases, J lost 14 bases, and 14 bases lay in between. The DNA for the CDR3 is TGTGCCAGCAGCTTAGATATGTCCCAGAGGTCCCTCCACTTT. Translation: CASSLDMSQRSLHF.

The count of this clone is one. This chain links TRBV5-1 with TRBJ2-1; D is possibly TRBD2 (7 bases). The CDR3 contains 16 residues. The V end was cut by 0 bases, the J end by 8 bases, with 18 bases between. The germline V gene encodes CDR1 SGHRS and CDR2 YFSETQ. CDR3 in amino acids: CASSLGTRGAEYEQFF. The CDR3 coding sequence is TGCGCCAGCAGCTTGGGGACTCGGGGGGCTGAATATGAGCAGTTCTTC.

The chain recombines TRBV5-8 with TRBJ1-1, with D maybe TRBD1 (5 bases). With 4 bases removed from V and 1 base from J, the gap between germline ends came to 8 bases. From germline, CDR1 is SGHTS and CDR2 YDEGEE. This CDR3 is 13 amino acids long. DNA for the CDR3: TGTGCCAGCAGCCGGACACCGAACACTGAAGCTTTCTTT. Protein product: CASSRTPNTEAFF.

Only one count was recorded for this clone. The genes are TRBV11-2 and TRBJ1-1; a possible D gene is TRBD1 (5 bases). Trimming stripped 4 bases from V and 7 bases from J, with 13 bases between. This CDR3 contains 13 residues. Germline values: CDR1 SGHAT, CDR2 FQNNGV. The CDR3 reads CASSSLSQGEAFF. The CDR3 nucleotides are TGTGCCAGCAGCTCCTTAAGTCAGGGTGAAGCTTTCTTT.

J is TRBJ1-5 and V is TRBV11-2, with TRBD1 matching over 8 bases. CDR1 is SGHAT and CDR2 is FQNNGV in the germline V gene. V lost 5 bases, J lost 6 bases, and 9 bases stayed unmatched. This CDR3 contains 15 residues. The CDR3 loop reads CASSQEGQGTQPQHF. Here the CDR3 DNA reads TGTGCCAGCAGCCAAGAAGGACAGGGAACTCAGCCCCAGCATTTT.

The chain is built from TRBV5-4 and TRBJ2-7; 8 bases match TRBD1. V lost 5 bases to trimming and J lost 2 bases; unmatched junction nucleotides: 6. From germline, CDR1 is SGHNT and CDR2 YYREEE (reference sequence). The CDR3 is 14 amino acids. The CDR3 loop is CASSFGQGPYEQYF. The CDR3 DNA reads TGTGCCAGCAGTTTCGGACAGGGCCCCTACGAGCAGTACTTC.

The gene calls are TRBV27 and TRBJ2-1, with D perhaps matching TRBD2 (5 bases). The germline V gene encodes CDR1 MNHEY and CDR2 SMNVEV (reference sequence). This CDR3 has 15 amino acids. The V end was cut by 1 base, the J end by 4 bases, with 11 bases between. The CDR3 protein is CASSLFNGKYNEQFF. The DNA of the CDR3 is TGTGCCAGCAGTTTATTTAACGGGAAGTACAATGAGCAGTTCTTC.

The rearrangement uses TRBV18 and TRBJ1-2; a possible D gene is TRBD1 (5 bases). Trimming left V 1 base short and J 0 bases short, with 15 bases between. CDR3 length: 17 amino acids. CDR1 and CDR2 from the germline V gene are KGHSH and LQKENI. The CDR3 DNA reads as TGTGCCAGCTCACCACTGGCGGTAGGGGATCCTAACTATGGCTACACCTTC. It is translated as CASSPLAVGDPNYGYTF.

This chain connects TRBV19 to TRBJ2-2; 10 nucleotides match TRBD2. With V trimmed by 6 bases and J by 4 bases, 8 bases remained unmatched. The CDR3 is made up of 16 amino acids. Germline V lookup: CDR1 LNHDA, CDR2 SQIVND (reference sequence). The CDR3 spells CASSLAGARVTGELFF. As DNA, the CDR3 is TGTGCCAGTAGCCTAGCGGGGGCCCGGGTCACCGGGGAGCTGTTTTTT.

This clone has just one count. The chain recombines TRBV5-8 with TRBJ2-3; D might be TRBD2 (5 bases). Germline CDR1 is SGHTS and CDR2 is YDEGEE. V dropped 2 bases and J dropped 2 bases, with 15 bases sitting between them. This CDR3 spans 16 amino acids. CDR3 in amino acids: CASSFLRRSDTDTQYF. For the CDR3, the DNA is TGTGCCAGCAGCTTCCTGAGGAGGTCCGACACAGATACGCAGTATTTT.

The rearrangement links TRBV4-2 to TRBJ1-2, with TRBD1 matching over 7 bases. V was pared by 4 bases and J by 4 bases, with 12 bases of the junction left unmatched. Germline CDR1 is LGHNA and CDR2 is YNFKEQ. This CDR3 has 16 amino acids. CDR3 DNA sequence: TGTGCCAGCAGCCTTTCTACCGGGACAGAGACCTATGGCTACACCTTC. Translation: CASSLSTGTETYGYTF.